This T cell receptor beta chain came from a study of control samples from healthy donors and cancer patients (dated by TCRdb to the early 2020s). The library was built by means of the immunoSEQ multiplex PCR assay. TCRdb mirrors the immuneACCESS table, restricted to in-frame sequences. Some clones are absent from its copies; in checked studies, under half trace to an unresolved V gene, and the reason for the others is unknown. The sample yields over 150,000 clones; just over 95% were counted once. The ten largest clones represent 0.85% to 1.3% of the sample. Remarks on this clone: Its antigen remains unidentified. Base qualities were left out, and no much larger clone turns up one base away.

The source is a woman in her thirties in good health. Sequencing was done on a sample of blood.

The CDR3 has the sequence CASSPTETSGYNEQFF. The nucleotide sequence reads TGTGCCAGCAGCCCCACCGAGACTAGCGGGTACAATGAGCAGTTCTTC. Rearrangement joined TRBV4-2 to TRBJ2-1; TRBD2 fits 10 bases in the junction. Reading from cysteine to phenylalanine, the CDR3 counts 16 amino acids. Solely the CDR3 DNA is kept, with 48 bases framed from the first base. The V end gives up 4 bases and the J end 4 bases, leaving 7 bases in the junction not matched to a gene. CDR1 LGHNA and CDR2 YNFKEQ are derived from the germline V gene.